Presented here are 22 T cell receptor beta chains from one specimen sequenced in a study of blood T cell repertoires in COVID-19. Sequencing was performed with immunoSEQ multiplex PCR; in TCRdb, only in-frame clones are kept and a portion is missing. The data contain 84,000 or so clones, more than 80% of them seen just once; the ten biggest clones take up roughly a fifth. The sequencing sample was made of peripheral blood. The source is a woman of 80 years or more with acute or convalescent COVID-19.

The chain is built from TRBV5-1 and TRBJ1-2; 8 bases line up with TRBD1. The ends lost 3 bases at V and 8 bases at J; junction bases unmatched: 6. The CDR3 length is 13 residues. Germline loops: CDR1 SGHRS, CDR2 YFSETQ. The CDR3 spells CASSYGQGGGYTF. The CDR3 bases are TGCGCCAGCAGCTACGGACAGGGAGGAGGCTACACCTTC. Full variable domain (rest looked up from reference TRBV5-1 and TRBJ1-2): KAGVTQTPRYLIKTRGQQVTLSCSPISGHRSVSWYQQTPGQGLQFLFEYFSETQRNKGNFPGRFSGRQFSNSRSEMNVSTLELGDSALYLCASSYGQGGGYTFGSGTRLTVV.

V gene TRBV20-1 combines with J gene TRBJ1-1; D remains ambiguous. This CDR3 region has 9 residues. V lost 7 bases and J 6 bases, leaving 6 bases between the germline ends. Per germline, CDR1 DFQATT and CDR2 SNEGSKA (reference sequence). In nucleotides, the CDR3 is TGCAGTGTGAGGGCTGAAGCTTTCTTT. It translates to CSVRAEAFF.

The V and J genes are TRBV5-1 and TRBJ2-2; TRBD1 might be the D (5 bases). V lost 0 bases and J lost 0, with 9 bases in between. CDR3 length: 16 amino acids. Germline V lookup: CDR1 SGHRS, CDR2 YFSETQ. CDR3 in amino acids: CASSLERQSNTGELFF. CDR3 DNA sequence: TGCGCCAGCAGCTTGGAGCGACAGTCGAACACCGGGGAGCTGTTTTTT.

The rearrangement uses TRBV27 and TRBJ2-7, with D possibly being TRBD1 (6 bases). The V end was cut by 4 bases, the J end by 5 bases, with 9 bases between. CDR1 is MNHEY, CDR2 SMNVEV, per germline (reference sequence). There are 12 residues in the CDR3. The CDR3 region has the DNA TGTGCCAGCAGTTCAGGGGTAAACGAGCAGTACTTC. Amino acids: CASSSGVNEQYF.

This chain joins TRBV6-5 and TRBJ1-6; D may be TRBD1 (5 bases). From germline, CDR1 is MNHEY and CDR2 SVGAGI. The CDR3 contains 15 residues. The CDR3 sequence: CAHGQGSSYNSPLHF. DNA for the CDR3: TGTGCGCACGGGCAGGGAAGCTCCTATAATTCACCCCTCCACTTT.

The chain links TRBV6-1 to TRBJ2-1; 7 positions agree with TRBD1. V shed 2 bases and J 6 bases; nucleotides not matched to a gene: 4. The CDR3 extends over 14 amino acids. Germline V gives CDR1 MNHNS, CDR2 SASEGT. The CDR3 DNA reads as TGTGCCAGCAGTGAACGACAGGGCGGCAATGAGCAGTTCTTC. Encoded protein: CASSERQGGNEQFF.

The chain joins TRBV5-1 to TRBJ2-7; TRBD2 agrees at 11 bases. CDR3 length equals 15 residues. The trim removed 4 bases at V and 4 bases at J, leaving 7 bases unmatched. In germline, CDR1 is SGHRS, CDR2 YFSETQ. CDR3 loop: CASSGGSGRVYEQYF. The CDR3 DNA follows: TGCGCCAGCAGCGGAGGTAGCGGGAGGGTTTACGAGCAGTACTTC.

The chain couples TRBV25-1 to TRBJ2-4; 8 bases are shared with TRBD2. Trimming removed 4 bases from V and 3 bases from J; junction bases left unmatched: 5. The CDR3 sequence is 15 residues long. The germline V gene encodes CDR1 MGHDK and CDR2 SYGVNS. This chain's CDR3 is CASSGGTSGKNIQYF. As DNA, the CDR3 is TGTGCCAGCAGTGGGGGAACTAGCGGCAAAAACATTCAGTACTTC.

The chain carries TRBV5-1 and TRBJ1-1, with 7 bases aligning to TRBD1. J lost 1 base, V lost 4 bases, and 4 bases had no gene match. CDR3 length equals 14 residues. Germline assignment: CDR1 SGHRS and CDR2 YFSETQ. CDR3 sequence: CASSRGQPNTEAFF. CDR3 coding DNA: TGCGCCAGCAGCCGGGGACAGCCGAACACTGAAGCTTTCTTT.

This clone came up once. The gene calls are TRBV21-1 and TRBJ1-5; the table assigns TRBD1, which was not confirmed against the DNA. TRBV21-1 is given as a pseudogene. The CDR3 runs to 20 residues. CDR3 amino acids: CASTRSPFQGGILSNQPQHF. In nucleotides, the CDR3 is TGTGCCAGCACCCGGTCCCCCTTTCAGGGGGGTATATTGAGCAATCAGCCCCAGCATTTT.

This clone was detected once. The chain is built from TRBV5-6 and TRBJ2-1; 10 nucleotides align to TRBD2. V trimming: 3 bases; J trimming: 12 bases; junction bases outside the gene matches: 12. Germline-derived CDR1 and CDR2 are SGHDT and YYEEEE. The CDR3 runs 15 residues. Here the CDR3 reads CASSSFGIAGGAQFF. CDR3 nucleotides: TGTGCCAGCAGCTCATTTGGCATAGCGGGAGGAGCGCAGTTCTTC.

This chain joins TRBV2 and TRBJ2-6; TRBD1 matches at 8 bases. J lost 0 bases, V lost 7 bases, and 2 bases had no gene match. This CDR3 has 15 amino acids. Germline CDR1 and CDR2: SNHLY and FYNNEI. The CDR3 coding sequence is TGTGCCAGCAAGGGACAGGTCTCTGGGGCCAACGTCCTGACTTTC. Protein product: CASKGQVSGANVLTF.

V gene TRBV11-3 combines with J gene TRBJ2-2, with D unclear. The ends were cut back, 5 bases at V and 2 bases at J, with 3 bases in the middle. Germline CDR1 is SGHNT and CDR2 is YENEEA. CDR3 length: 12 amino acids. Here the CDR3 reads CASSLNTGELFF. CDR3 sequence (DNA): TGTGCCAGCAGCCTCAACACCGGGGAGCTGTTTTTT.

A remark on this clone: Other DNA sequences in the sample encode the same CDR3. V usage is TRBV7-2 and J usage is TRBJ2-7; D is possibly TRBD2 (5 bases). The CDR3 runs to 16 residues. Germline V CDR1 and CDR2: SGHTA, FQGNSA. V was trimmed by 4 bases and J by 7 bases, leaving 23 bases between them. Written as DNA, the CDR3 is TGTGCCAGCAGCTCGATTCGCGGGCGACAATCATATGAGCAGTACTTC. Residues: CASSSIRGRQSYEQYF.

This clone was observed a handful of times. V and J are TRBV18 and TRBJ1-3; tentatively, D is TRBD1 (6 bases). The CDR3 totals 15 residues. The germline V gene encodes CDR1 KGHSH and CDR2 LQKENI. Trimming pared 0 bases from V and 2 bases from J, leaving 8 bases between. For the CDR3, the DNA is TGTGCCAGCTCACCACCGAACAGGGCTGGAAACACCATATATTTT. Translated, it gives CASSPPNRAGNTIYF.

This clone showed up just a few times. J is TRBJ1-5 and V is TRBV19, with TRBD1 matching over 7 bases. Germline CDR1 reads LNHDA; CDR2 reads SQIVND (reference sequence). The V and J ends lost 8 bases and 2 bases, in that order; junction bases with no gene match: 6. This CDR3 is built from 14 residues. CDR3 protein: CASGQAGGNQPQHF. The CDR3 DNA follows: TGTGCCAGTGGACAGGCCGGGGGCAATCAGCCCCAGCATTTT.

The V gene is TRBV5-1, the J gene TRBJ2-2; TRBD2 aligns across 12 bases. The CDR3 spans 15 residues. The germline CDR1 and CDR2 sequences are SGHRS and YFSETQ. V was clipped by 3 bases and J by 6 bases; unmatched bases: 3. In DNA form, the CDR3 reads TGCGCCAGCAGCTCTAGCGGGGGGGCCCCCGGGGAGCTGTTTTTT. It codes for CASSSSGGAPGELFF.

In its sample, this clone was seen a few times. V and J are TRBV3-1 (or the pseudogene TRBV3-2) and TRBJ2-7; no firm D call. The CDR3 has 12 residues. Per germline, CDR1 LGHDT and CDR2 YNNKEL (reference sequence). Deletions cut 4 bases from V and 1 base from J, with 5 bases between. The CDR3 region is CASSRQSYEQYF. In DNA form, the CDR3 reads TGTGCCAGCAGCCGGCAGTCCTACGAGCAGTACTTC.

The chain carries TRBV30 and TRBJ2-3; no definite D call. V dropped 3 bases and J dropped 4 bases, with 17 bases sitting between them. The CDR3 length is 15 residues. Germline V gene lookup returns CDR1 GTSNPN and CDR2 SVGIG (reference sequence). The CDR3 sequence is CAWSAPGIRSDTQYF. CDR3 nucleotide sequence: TGTGCCTGGAGCGCCCCAGGAATCCGCTCAGATACGCAGTATTTT.

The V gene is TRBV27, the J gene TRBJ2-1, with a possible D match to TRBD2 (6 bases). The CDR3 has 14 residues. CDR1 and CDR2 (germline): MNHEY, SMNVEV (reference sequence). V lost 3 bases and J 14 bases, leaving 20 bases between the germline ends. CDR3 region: CASSFNPVGTDEFF. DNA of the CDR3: TGTGCCAGCAGTTTTAATCCTGTGGGGACTGACGAGTTCTTC.

The CDR3 coding sequence is TGCGCCAGCAGCCAAGGGAGGATAGCGGGAACCTACGAGCAGTACTTC. Translated, it gives CASSQGRIAGTYEQYF. The chain has TRBV4-1 and TRBJ2-7; 8 bases are shared with TRBD2. The CDR3 has 16 residues. The germline CDR1 and CDR2 sequences are MGHRA and YSYEKL. J was trimmed by 2 bases and V by 1 base; bases with no gene match: 7.

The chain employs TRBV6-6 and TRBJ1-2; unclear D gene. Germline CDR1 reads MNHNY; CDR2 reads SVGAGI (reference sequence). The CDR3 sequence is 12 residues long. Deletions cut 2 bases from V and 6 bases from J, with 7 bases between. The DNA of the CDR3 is TGTGCCAGCAGTTACGGAGATGATGGCTACACCTTC. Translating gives CASSYGDDGYTF.